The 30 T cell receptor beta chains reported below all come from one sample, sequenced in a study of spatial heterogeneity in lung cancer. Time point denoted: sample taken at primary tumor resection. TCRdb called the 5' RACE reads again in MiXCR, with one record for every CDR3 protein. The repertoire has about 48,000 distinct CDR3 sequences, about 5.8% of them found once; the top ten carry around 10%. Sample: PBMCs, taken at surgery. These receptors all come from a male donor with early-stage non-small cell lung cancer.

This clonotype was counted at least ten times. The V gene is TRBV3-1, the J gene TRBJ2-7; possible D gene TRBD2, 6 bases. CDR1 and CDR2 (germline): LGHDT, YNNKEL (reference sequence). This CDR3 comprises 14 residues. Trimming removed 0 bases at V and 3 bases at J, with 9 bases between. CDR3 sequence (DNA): TGTGCCAGCAGCCAAGAAGAGACTAGCTACGAGCAGTACTTC. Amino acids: CASSQEETSYEQYF.

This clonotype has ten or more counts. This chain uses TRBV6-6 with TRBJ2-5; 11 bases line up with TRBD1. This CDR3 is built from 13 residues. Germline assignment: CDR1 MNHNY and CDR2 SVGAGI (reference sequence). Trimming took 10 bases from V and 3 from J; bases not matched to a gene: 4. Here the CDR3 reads CATRTGGEETQYF. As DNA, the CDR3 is TGTGCCACCAGGACAGGGGGCGAAGAGACCCAGTACTTC.

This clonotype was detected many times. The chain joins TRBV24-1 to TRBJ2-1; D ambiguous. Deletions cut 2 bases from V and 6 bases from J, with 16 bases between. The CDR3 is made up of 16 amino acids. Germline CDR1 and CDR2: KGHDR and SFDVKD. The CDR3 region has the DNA TGTGCCACCAGTGATTCCGGGCCGATCCGGCCCAATGAGCAGTTCTTC. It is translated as CATSDSGPIRPNEQFF.

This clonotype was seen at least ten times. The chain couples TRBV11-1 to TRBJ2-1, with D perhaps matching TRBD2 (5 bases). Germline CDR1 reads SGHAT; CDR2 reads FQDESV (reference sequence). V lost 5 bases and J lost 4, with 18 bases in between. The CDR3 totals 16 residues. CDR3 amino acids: CASSPGLSDYYNEQFF. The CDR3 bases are TGTGCCAGCAGCCCGGGGTTGTCTGACTATTACAATGAGCAGTTCTTC.

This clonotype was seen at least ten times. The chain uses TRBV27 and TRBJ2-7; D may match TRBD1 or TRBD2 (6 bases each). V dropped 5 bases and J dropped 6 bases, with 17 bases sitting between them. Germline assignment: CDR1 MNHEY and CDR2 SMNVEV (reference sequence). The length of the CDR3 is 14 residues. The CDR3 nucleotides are TGTGCCAGCAGTCGTACGGGGGCGGCGGCCGAGCAGTACTTC. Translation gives CASSRTGAAAEQYF.

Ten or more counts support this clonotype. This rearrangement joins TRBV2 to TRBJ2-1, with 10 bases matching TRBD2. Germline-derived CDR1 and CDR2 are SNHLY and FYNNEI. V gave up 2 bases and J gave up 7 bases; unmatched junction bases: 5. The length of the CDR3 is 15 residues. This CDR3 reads CASSELAGVSNEQFF. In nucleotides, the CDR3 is TGTGCCAGCAGTGAACTAGCGGGAGTAAGTAATGAGCAGTTCTTC.

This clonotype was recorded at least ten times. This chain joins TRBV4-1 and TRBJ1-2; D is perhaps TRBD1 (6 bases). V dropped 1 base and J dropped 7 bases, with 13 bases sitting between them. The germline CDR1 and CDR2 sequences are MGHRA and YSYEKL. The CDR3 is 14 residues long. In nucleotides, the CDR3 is TGCGCCAGCAGCCAAGCCGGCAGGGGAAGTGGCTACACCTTC. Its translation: CASSQAGRGSGYTF.

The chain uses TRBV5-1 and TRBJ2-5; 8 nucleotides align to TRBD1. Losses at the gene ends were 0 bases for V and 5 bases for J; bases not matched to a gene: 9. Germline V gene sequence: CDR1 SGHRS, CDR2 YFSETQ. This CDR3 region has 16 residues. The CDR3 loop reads CASSLVGQVGLETQYF. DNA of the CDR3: TGCGCCAGCAGCTTGGTGGGACAGGTGGGATTGGAGACCCAGTACTTC. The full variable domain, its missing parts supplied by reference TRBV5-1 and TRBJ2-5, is KAGVTQTPRYLIKTRGQQVTLSCSPISGHRSVSWYQQTPGQGLQFLFEYFSETQRNKGNFPGRFSGRQFSNSRSEMNVSTLELGDSALYLCASSLVGQVGLETQYFGPGTRLLVL.

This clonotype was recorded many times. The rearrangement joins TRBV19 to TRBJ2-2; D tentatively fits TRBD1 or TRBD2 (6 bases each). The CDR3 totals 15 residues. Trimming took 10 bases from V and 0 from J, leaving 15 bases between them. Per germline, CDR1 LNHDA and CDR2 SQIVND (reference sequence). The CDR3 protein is CAIGGGRTNTGELFF. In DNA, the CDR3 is TGTGCCATTGGTGGGGGGCGGACGAACACCGGGGAGCTGTTTTTT.

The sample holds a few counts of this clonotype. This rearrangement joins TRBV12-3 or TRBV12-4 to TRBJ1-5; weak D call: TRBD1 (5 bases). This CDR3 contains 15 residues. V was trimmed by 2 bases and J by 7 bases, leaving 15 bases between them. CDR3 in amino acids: CASSLSGGLDQPQHF. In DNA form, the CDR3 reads TGTGCCAGCAGTTTATCGGGGGGTTTGGACCAGCCCCAGCATTTT.

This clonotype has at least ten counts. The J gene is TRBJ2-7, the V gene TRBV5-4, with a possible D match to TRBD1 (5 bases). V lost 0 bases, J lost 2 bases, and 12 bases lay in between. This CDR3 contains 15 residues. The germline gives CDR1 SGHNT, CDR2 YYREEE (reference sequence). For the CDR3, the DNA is TGTGCCAGCAGCTTGGACCAGGGTATTACCTACGAGCAGTACTTC. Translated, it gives CASSLDQGITYEQYF.

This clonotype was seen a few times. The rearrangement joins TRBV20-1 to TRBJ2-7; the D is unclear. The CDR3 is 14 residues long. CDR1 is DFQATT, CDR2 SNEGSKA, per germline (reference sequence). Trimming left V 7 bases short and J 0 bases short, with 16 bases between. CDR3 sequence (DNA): TGCAGTGTCCCGCTCACCCTACTCTCCTACGAGCAGTACTTC. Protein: CSVPLTLLSYEQYF.

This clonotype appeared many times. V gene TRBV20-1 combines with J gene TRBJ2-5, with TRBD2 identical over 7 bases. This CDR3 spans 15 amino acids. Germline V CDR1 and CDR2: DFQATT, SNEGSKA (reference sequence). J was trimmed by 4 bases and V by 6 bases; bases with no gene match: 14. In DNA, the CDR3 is TGCAGTGCCATGAGTCCTAGCGGATGGAGAGAGACCCAGTACTTC. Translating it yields CSAMSPSGWRETQYF.

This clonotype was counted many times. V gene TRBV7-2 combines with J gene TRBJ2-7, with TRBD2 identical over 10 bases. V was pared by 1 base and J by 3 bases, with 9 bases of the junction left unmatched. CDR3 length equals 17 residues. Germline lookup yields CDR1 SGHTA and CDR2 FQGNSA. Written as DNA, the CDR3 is TGTGCCAGCAGCTTAGGGGATCTACTAGCGGGAAGCTACGAGCAGTACTTC. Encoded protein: CASSLGDLLAGSYEQYF. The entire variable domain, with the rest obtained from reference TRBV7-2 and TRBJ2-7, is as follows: GAGVSQSPSNKVTEKGKDVELRCDPISGHTALYWYRQSLGQGLEFLIYFQGNSAPDKSGLPSDRFSAERTGGSVSTLTIQRTQQEDSAVYLCASSLGDLLAGSYEQYFGPGTRLTVT.

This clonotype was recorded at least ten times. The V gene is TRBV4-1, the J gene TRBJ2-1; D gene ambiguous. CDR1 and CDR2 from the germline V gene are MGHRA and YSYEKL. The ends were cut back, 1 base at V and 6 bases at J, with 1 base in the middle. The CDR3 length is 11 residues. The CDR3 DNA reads TGCGCCAGCAGCCAAGGCAATGAGCAGTTCTTC. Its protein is CASSQGNEQFF.

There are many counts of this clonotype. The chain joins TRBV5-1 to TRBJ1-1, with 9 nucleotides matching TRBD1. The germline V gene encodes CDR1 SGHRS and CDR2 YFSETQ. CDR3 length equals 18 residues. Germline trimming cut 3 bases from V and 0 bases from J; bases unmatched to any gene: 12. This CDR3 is CASSSRPGQGHMNTEAFF. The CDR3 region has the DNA TGCGCCAGCAGCTCGCGCCCGGGACAGGGACATATGAACACTGAAGCTTTCTTT. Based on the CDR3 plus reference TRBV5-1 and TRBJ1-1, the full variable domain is KAGVTQTPRYLIKTRGQQVTLSCSPISGHRSVSWYQQTPGQGLQFLFEYFSETQRNKGNFPGRFSGRQFSNSRSEMNVSTLELGDSALYLCASSSRPGQGHMNTEAFFGQGTRLTVV.

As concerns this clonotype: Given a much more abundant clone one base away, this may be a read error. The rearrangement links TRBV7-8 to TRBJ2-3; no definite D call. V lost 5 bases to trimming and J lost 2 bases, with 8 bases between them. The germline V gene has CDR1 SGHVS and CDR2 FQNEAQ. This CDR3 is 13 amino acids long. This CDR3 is CASSPVHTDTQYF. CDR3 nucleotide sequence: TGTGCCAGCAGCCCCGTCCACACAGATACGCAGTATTTT.

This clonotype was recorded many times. The CDR3 spells CASSLDGMNTEAFF. The DNA for the CDR3 is TGCGCCAGCAGCTTGGACGGCATGAACACTGAAGCTTTCTTT. V is TRBV5-1 and J is TRBJ1-1; no firm D call. Between the trimmed V and J ends, which lost 0 bases and 0 bases, there was a span of 6 bases. This CDR3 region has 14 residues. Germline CDR1 is SGHRS and CDR2 is YFSETQ.

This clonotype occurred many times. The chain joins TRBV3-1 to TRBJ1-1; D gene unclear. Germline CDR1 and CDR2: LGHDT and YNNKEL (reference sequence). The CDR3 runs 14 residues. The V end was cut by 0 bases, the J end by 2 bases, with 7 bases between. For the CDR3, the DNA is TGTGCCAGCAGCCAAGAGACGGTTAACACTGAAGCTTTCTTT. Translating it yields CASSQETVNTEAFF.

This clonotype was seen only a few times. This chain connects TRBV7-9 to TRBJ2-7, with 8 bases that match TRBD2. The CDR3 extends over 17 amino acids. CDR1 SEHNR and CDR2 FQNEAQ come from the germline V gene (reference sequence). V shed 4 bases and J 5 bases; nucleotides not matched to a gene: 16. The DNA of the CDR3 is TGTGCCAGCAGCTCCGCCCAGGTGCTAGCGGGTTCCGACGAGCAGTACTTC. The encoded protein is CASSSAQVLAGSDEQYF.

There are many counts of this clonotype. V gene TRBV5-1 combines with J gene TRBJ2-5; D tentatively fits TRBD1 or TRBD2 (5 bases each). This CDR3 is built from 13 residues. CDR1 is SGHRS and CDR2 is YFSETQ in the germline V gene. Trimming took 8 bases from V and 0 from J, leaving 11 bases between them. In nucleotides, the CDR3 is TGCGCCAGTACGAGGGGAGACCAAGAGACCCAGTACTTC. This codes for CASTRGDQETQYF.

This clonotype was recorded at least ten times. The CDR3 sequence is CASSQADSPLNVLTF. CDR3 in DNA: TGTGCCAGCAGCCAAGCCGACAGTCCACTTAACGTCCTGACTTTC. The V and J genes are TRBV4-2 and TRBJ2-6, with D tentatively TRBD1 (5 bases). V gave up 1 base and J gave up 10 bases, with 14 bases separating them. CDR1 is LGHNA and CDR2 is YNFKEQ in the germline V gene. This CDR3 has 15 amino acids.

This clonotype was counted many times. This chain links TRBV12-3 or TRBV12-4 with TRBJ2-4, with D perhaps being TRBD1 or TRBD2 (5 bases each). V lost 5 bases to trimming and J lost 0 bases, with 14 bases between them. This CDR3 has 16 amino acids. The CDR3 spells CASSPGTVLAKNIQYF. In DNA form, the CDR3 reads TGTGCCAGCAGTCCCGGGACGGTCCTAGCCAAAAACATTCAGTACTTC.

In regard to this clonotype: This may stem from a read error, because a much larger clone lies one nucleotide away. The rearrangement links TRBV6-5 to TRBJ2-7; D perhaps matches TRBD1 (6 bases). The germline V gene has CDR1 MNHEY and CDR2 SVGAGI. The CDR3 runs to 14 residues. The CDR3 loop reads CASSYGQYAYEQNF. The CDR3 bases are TGTGCCAGCAGTTACGGACAGTACGCTTACGAGCAGAACTTC.

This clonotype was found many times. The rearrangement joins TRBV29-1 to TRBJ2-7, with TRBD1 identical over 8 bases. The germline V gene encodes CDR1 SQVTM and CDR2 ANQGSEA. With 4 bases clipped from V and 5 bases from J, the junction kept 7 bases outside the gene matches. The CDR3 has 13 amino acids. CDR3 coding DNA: TGCAGCGTTGGGACAGGACAGGGCGACGAGCAGTACTTC. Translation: CSVGTGQGDEQYF.

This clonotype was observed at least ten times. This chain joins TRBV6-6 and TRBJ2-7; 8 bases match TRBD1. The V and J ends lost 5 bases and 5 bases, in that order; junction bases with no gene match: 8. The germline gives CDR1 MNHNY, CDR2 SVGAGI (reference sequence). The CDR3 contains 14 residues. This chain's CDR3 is CASSRDRKSHEQYF. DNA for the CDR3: TGTGCCAGCAGTCGGGACAGGAAATCCCACGAGCAGTACTTC.

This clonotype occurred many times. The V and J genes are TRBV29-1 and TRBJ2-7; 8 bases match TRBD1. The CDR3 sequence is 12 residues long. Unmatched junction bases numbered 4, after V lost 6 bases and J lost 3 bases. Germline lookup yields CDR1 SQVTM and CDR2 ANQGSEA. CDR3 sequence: CSVEDRDYEQYF. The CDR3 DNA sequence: TGCAGCGTCGAGGACAGGGACTACGAGCAGTACTTC.

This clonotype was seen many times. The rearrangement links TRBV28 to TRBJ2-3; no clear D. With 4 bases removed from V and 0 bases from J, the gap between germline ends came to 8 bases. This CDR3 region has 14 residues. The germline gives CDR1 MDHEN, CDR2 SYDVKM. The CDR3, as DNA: TGTGCCAGCAGTTCAGACACTAGCACAGATACGCAGTATTTT. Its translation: CASSSDTSTDTQYF.

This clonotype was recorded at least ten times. The CDR3 bases are TGCGCCAGCAGTTTCCGGGACACAGATACGCAGTATTTT. Translation: CASSFRDTDTQYF. V is TRBV5-1 and J is TRBJ2-3; D may be TRBD2 (5 bases). The germline gives CDR1 SGHRS, CDR2 YFSETQ. This CDR3 has 13 residues. Trimming cost V 5 bases and J 2 bases, with 9 bases left between them.

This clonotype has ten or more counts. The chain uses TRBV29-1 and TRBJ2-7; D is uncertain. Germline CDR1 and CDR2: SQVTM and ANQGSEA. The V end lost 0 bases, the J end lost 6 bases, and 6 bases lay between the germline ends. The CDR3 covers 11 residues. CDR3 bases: TGCAGCGTTGAAGAAGGGTTCGAGCAGTACTTC. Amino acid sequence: CSVEEGFEQYF.